This TCR beta chain was captured by sequencing in a study of shared clonotypes between healthy human individuals. Clones were read by immunoSEQ multiplex PCR, and TCRdb kept only the in-frame ones, dropping some. Here the sample spans about 2.2 million clones, approximately 92% being singletons. Study-wide points: Lower generation probabilities were found for non-shared clonotypes than for those shared by all four donors.

As for this clone: The antigen remains unidentified.

Naive CD8 populations comprised CD45RO-negative cells positively selected for CCR7, excluding terminally differentiated effector memory CD45RA+ cells. What was sequenced was naive CD8+ T cells from PBMCs. This TCR derives from a man aged 18-30 years in good health. Some clones in this sample may be carry-over from other donors' samples.

The chain's CDR3 is CASSVLGSYGYTF. CDR3 DNA: TGTGCCAGCAGCGTACTCGGGTCCTATGGCTACACCTTC. The chain joins TRBV9 to TRBJ1-2; D remains unclear. This CDR3 spans 13 amino acids. The V and J ends lost 1 base and 4 bases respectively, with 8 bases between them. The germline V gene has CDR1 SGDLS and CDR2 YYNGEE.